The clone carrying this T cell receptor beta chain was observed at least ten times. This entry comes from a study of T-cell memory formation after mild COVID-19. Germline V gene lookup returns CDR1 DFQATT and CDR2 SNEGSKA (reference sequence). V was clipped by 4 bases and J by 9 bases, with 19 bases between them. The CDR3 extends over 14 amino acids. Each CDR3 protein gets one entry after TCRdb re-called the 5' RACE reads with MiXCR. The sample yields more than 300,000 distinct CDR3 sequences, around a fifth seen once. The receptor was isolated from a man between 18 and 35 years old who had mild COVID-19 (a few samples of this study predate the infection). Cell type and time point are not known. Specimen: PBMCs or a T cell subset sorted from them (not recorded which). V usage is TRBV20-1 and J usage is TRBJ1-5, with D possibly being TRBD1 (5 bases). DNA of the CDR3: TGCAGTGCTACCGGGACCGGGGAGTCAGGGCCCCAGCATTTT. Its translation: CSATGTGESGPQHF.